This T cell receptor beta chain was obtained from a study of T cells in tumors after PD-1 blockade. Study-wide background: Patients received pembrolizumab 200 mg every 3 weeks or cemiplimab 350 mg every 2 weeks. Mean per blood sample: some 120,000 templates (roughly 21,000-270,000), about 40,000 unique clonotypes.

This clone was recorded once. Clones were sequenced by immunoSEQ multiplex PCR, and TCRdb holds only the in-frame ones, with some missing. This sample has 40,000 to 55,000 clones, with just under 80% found just once. The material was PBMCs, obtained before anti-PD-1 treatment. This TCR derives from a human donor with basal cell carcinoma.

The CDR3 bases are TGTGCCAGCAGACCTACCCGGACATCGGGGTGGCAGGGCTACACCTTC. This translates into CASRPTRTSGWQGYTF. This rearrangement joins TRBV14 to TRBJ1-2; TRBD1 is a possible D gene (5 bases). This CDR3 has 16 residues. CDR1 SGHDN and CDR2 FVKESK come from the germline V gene. Trimming stripped 6 bases from V and 8 bases from J, with 25 bases between.